Listed here are 28 T cell receptor beta chains from one sample, sequenced in a study of blood T cell repertoires in COVID-19. This table comes from immunoSEQ multiplex PCR, and its TCRdb copy is limited to in-frame clones, with some not included. The data show about 24,000 clones, under 95% seen once. Sequencing used peripheral blood. The receptors come from a man aged 70 or older with active COVID-19.

This chain connects TRBV6-5 to TRBJ1-5; 7 nucleotides agree with TRBD1. The germline V gene encodes CDR1 MNHEY and CDR2 SVGAGI. J gave up 0 bases and V 9 bases, and 8 bases lay outside the gene matches. The CDR3 extends over 15 amino acids. For the CDR3, the DNA is TGTGCCAGTTTAAGGGGGCGAGATAGCAATCAGCCCCAGCATTTT. Its protein is CASLRGRDSNQPQHF.

V gene TRBV7-9 combines with J gene TRBJ1-5, with D unclear. Germline lookup yields CDR1 SEHNR and CDR2 FQNEAQ (reference sequence). V was pared by 3 bases and J by 4 bases, with 7 bases between. The CDR3 runs 13 residues. This chain's CDR3 is CASSFSSNQPQHF. The CDR3 bases are TGTGCCAGCAGCTTTTCCAGTAATCAGCCCCAGCATTTT.

This rearrangement joins TRBV2 to TRBJ2-3; D gene ambiguous. CDR1 SNHLY and CDR2 FYNNEI come from the germline V gene. CDR3 size: 15 residues. With 4 bases removed from V and 1 base from J, the gap between germline ends came to 12 bases. The CDR3 bases are TGTGCCAGCAGTGTGAGGAATTTCGGCACAGATACGCAGTATTTT. Its translation: CASSVRNFGTDTQYF.

The genes are TRBV5-1 and TRBJ2-3, with unresolved D. Germline assignment: CDR1 SGHRS and CDR2 YFSETQ. V gave up 0 bases and J gave up 6 bases, with 20 bases separating them. The CDR3 length is 17 residues. CDR3 sequence: CASSLAGVTRHGDTQYF. The CDR3 coding sequence is TGCGCCAGCAGCTTGGCCGGCGTAACGCGGCATGGGGATACGCAGTATTTT.

The V call is TRBV20-1, the J call TRBJ1-1, with unresolved D. This CDR3 has 11 amino acids. Trimming took off 3 bases at V and 6 bases at J, with 8 bases between the two ends. The germline V gene has CDR1 DFQATT and CDR2 SNEGSKA (reference sequence). The CDR3 DNA follows: TGCAGTGCTAGGCAGGAGGCTGAAGCTTTCTTT. Its translation is CSARQEAEAFF.

This clone occurred once. The rearrangement joins TRBV28 to TRBJ1-5, with 9 bases that match TRBD1. This CDR3 region has 16 residues. The germline V gene has CDR1 MDHEN and CDR2 SYDVKM. J was trimmed by 3 bases and V by 3 bases; bases with no gene match: 6. The CDR3 DNA sequence: TGTGCCAGCAGTTTTCTCGGACAGGGGTTCAATCAGCCCCAGCATTTT. This codes for CASSFLGQGFNQPQHF. The whole variable domain, remainder taken from reference TRBV28 and TRBJ1-5, is DVKVTQSSRYLVKRTGEKVFLECVQDMDHENMFWYRQDPGLGLRLIYFSYDVKMKEKGDIPEGYSVSREKKERFSLILESASTNQTSMYLCASSFLGQGFNQPQHFGDGTRLSIL.

This rearrangement joins TRBV30 to TRBJ1-3; D might be TRBD1 (6 bases). Trimming shortened V by 1 base and J by 4 bases, and 11 bases separated the two germline ends. The CDR3 runs 14 residues. Looked up from germline, CDR1 is GTSNPN and CDR2 is SVGIG (reference sequence). CDR3: CAWSDTGSGNTIYF. The DNA of the CDR3 is TGTGCCTGGAGTGATACAGGGTCAGGAAACACCATATATTTT. The full variable domain, rest sourced from reference TRBV30 and TRBJ1-3, is SQTIHQWPATLVQPVGSPLSLECTVEGTSNPNLYWYRQAAGRGLQLLFYSVGIGQISSEVPQNLSASRPQDRQFILSSKKLLLSDSGFYLCAWSDTGSGNTIYFGEGSWLTVV.

The rearrangement links TRBV5-1 to TRBJ2-7, with a possible D match to TRBD1 (6 bases). Germline loops: CDR1 SGHRS, CDR2 YFSETQ. Deletions cut 4 bases from V and 2 bases from J, with 10 bases between. The CDR3 contains 13 residues. The CDR3 DNA is TGCGCCAGCAGCACCCGGGACACCTACGAGCAGTACTTC. It encodes CASSTRDTYEQYF.

The rearrangement uses TRBV28 and TRBJ2-7, with 7 bases aligning to TRBD2. This CDR3 is 15 amino acids long. J gave up 4 bases and V 8 bases, and 14 bases lay outside the gene matches. The germline CDR1 and CDR2 sequences are MDHEN and SYDVKM. The CDR3, as DNA: TGTGCCAGCGACTCCCTGGGGGAGGGCCTTTACGAGCAGTACTTC. As protein: CASDSLGEGLYEQYF.

V and J are TRBV7-2 and TRBJ2-7, with TRBD2 matching over 7 bases. The V gene end was trimmed by 3 bases and the J gene end by 2 bases; junction bases not matched to a gene: 13. This CDR3 has 17 residues. Germline lookup yields CDR1 SGHTA and CDR2 FQGNSA. CDR3 residues: CASSFRASREWTYEQYF. CDR3 bases: TGTGCCAGCAGCTTTAGGGCATCGCGGGAGTGGACCTACGAGCAGTACTTC.

This chain joins TRBV18 and TRBJ1-1; the D gene is possibly TRBD1 (5 bases). The CDR3 runs to 13 residues. Germline CDR1 reads KGHSH; CDR2 reads LQKENI. Between the trimmed V and J ends, which lost 0 bases and 4 bases, there was a span of 6 bases. CDR3 protein: CASSPPGLTEAFF. Here the CDR3 DNA reads TGTGCCAGCTCACCACCGGGGCTCACTGAAGCTTTCTTT.

This chain connects TRBV24-1 to TRBJ2-7, with 16 bases matching TRBD2. This CDR3 comprises 19 residues. V lost 3 bases, J lost 2 bases, and 9 bases stayed unmatched. CDR1 and CDR2 from the germline V gene are KGHDR and SFDVKD. The CDR3 protein is CATSDVGLAGGLSPYEQYF. CDR3 DNA: TGTGCCACCAGTGATGTGGGACTAGCGGGAGGGCTTTCCCCCTACGAGCAGTACTTC.

This sequence joins TRBV7-9 and TRBJ2-3, with a possible D match to TRBD2 (6 bases). Germline V CDR1 and CDR2: SEHNR, FQNEAQ (reference sequence). The ends were cut back, 0 bases at V and 0 bases at J, with 7 bases in the middle. CDR3 length equals 15 residues. The CDR3 region is CASSLAGGSTDTQYF. The CDR3 nucleotides are TGTGCCAGCAGCTTAGCGGGAGGCAGCACAGATACGCAGTATTTT.

This clone showed up just once. The rearrangement joins TRBV7-8 to TRBJ2-1; 7 nucleotides line up with TRBD2. Germline CDR1 SGHVS, CDR2 FQNEAQ. The V gene end was trimmed by 3 bases and the J gene end by 0 bases; junction bases not matched to a gene: 8. This CDR3 is built from 17 residues. Written as DNA, the CDR3 is TGTGCCAGCAGCTTCCGACTAGCAACTCGCTCCTACAATGAGCAGTTCTTC. Encoded protein: CASSFRLATRSYNEQFF.

The chain links TRBV5-8 to TRBJ1-4, with 9 bases aligning to TRBD1. The CDR3 runs 17 residues. With V trimmed by 4 bases and J by 1 base, 8 bases remained unmatched. Looked up from germline, CDR1 is SGHTS and CDR2 is YDEGEE. For the CDR3, the DNA is TGTGCCAGCAGCGACCGGACAGGGGCGATAACTAATGAAAAACTGTTTTTT. It translates to CASSDRTGAITNEKLFF.

V and J are TRBV5-6 and TRBJ2-3; 9 bases align to TRBD1. V shed 3 bases, J shed 2 bases, and the junction held 7 bases outside the gene matches. This CDR3 spans 16 amino acids. Germline V gives CDR1 SGHDT, CDR2 YYEEEE. CDR3 in DNA: TGTGCCAGCAGCTCCGACAGGGGGTACGACACAGATACGCAGTATTTT. Translated, it gives CASSSDRGYDTDTQYF.

The J gene is TRBJ2-7, the V gene TRBV6-2 or TRBV6-3; 9 bases match TRBD1. This CDR3 comprises 17 residues. Looked up from germline, CDR1 is MNHEY and CDR2 is SVGEGT. V was clipped by 5 bases and J by 2 bases; unmatched bases: 13. The CDR3 protein is CASSGSGTGKDPYEQYF. CDR3 DNA sequence: TGTGCCAGCAGTGGGTCCGGGACAGGGAAAGATCCCTACGAGCAGTACTTC.

This clone was observed once. The chain couples TRBV28 to TRBJ1-2; TRBD1 is a possible D gene (6 bases). The CDR3 sequence is 13 residues long. Trimming took 8 bases from V and 3 from J, leaving 13 bases between them. Germline V gene lookup returns CDR1 MDHEN and CDR2 SYDVKM. DNA of the CDR3: TGTGCCAGCGAGCGATCAGGGGACTATGGCTACACCTTC. Translation: CASERSGDYGYTF.

V gene TRBV11-3 combines with J gene TRBJ1-1, with TRBD1 matching over 9 bases. CDR1 is SGHNT, CDR2 YENEEA, per germline. V shed 4 bases and J 0 bases; nucleotides not matched to a gene: 3. The CDR3 extends over 15 amino acids. The CDR3, as DNA: TGTGCCAGCAGCTCCCGACAGGGGGTGAACACTGAAGCTTTCTTT. Translating it yields CASSSRQGVNTEAFF.

This sequence joins TRBV5-1 and TRBJ2-3; D might be TRBD1 (5 bases). The length of the CDR3 is 14 residues. V dropped 6 bases and J dropped 3 bases, with 14 bases sitting between them. The germline gives CDR1 SGHRS, CDR2 YFSETQ. The CDR3 spells CASTPRAGTDTQYF. The CDR3, as DNA: TGCGCCAGCACCCCTCGGGCAGGGACAGATACGCAGTATTTT. The full variable domain, its missing parts supplied by reference TRBV5-1 and TRBJ2-3, is KAGVTQTPRYLIKTRGQQVTLSCSPISGHRSVSWYQQTPGQGLQFLFEYFSETQRNKGNFPGRFSGRQFSNSRSEMNVSTLELGDSALYLCASTPRAGTDTQYFGPGTRLTVL.

The J gene is TRBJ2-1, the V gene TRBV10-2, with TRBD2 matching over 13 bases. CDR1 is WSHSY, CDR2 SAAADI, per germline. Germline trimming cut 4 bases from V and 8 bases from J; bases unmatched to any gene: 5. The CDR3 is made up of 15 amino acids. In DNA form, the CDR3 reads TGCGCCAGCAGTGGTTTTACTAGCGGGAGGGATGAGCAGTTCTTC. This sequence encodes CASSGFTSGRDEQFF.

The chain recombines TRBV27 with TRBJ2-4, with D tentatively TRBD2 (6 bases). Germline V gene data show CDR1 as MNHEY and CDR2 as SMNVEV (reference sequence). The CDR3 runs to 13 residues. V lost 6 bases to trimming and J lost 0 bases, with 6 bases between them. The CDR3 loop is CASRGGAKNIQYF. CDR3 DNA sequence: TGTGCCAGCAGGGGGGGAGCCAAAAACATTCAGTACTTC.

This clone showed up just once. This chain connects TRBV3-1 (or the pseudogene TRBV3-2) to TRBJ2-7, with TRBD2 identical over 7 bases. The CDR3 consists of 15 residues. V lost 1 base, J lost 9 bases, and 12 bases stayed unmatched. CDR1 and CDR2 from the germline V gene are LGHDT and YNNKEL (reference sequence). Here the CDR3 reads CASSQVPGASGRQYF. The CDR3 coding sequence is TGTGCCAGCAGCCAAGTCCCCGGGGCTAGCGGCAGGCAGTACTTC.

By sample fraction, this clone is medium-sized. The CDR3 loop is CATSDSDSLNYGYTF. The CDR3 DNA is TGTGCCACCAGTGATTCCGACAGCCTGAACTATGGCTACACCTTC. The chain uses TRBV24-1 and TRBJ1-2; tentatively, D is TRBD1 (5 bases). Germline lookup yields CDR1 KGHDR and CDR2 SFDVKD. The CDR3 totals 15 residues. V was shortened by 2 bases and J by 2 bases, with 11 bases between the two germline ends.

The chain employs TRBV7-2 and TRBJ1-4; possible D gene TRBD1, 5 bases. CDR1 SGHTA and CDR2 FQGNSA come from the germline V gene. CDR3 length: 16 residues. V lost 2 bases and J lost 6, with 16 bases in between. CDR3 DNA: TGTGCCAGCAGCTTACCACTGGGGGGAGGGGATGAAAAACTGTTTTTT. It yields the protein CASSLPLGGGDEKLFF.

This sequence joins TRBV4-1 and TRBJ2-1, with 11 bases identical to TRBD2. This CDR3 spans 15 amino acids. CDR1 and CDR2 from the germline V gene are MGHRA and YSYEKL. Trimming took 4 bases from V and 7 from J; bases not matched to a gene: 6. The CDR3 DNA sequence: TGCGCCAGCAGCCCTGTTCGACTAGCGGGAAATGAGCAGTTCTTC. Its translation is CASSPVRLAGNEQFF.

The rearrangement uses TRBV11-3 and TRBJ2-2; TRBD2 matches at 10 bases. Germline V CDR1 and CDR2: SGHNT, YENEEA. J was trimmed by 8 bases and V by 1 base; bases with no gene match: 7. The CDR3 covers 16 residues. CDR3 in amino acids: CASSLVSGRPAGELFF. The CDR3 region has the DNA TGTGCCAGCAGCTTAGTTAGCGGGAGGCCGGCTGGGGAGCTGTTTTTT.

The CDR3 nucleotides are TGTGCCAGTAGTATGGGACAGGTGAACACTGAAGCTTTCTTT. Its translation: CASSMGQVNTEAFF. This sequence joins TRBV19 and TRBJ1-1; 8 nucleotides match TRBD1. V was pared by 3 bases and J by 0 bases, with 0 bases of the junction left unmatched. CDR3 length: 14 amino acids. Germline V gene sequence: CDR1 LNHDA, CDR2 SQIVND (reference sequence).